A single sample gave rise to the 10 T cell receptor beta chains below, sequenced in a study of T-cell reconstitution after alpha-beta-depleted transplantation in children. Their antigen targets remain unknown. Preparation of the TCRbeta library involved a method that used unique molecular identifiers. TCRdb independently ran MiXCR on the PCR reads; one entry per CDR3 protein. This table has fewer than 350,000 distinct CDR3 sequences, roughly 7.8% appearing once. General study points: Counts and diversity of T cells one year after transplant came mostly from newly produced T cells.

Here the sequenced sample was peripheral blood, taken 360 days after TCRalphabeta/CD19-depleted stem cell transplant. These receptors all stem from a female patient between 2 and 15 years old who had a stem cell transplant for Fanconi anemia, so the T cells may come from the graft donor.

This clonotype was recorded at least ten times. The rearrangement links TRBV9 to TRBJ2-2; 10 bases agree with TRBD2. The CDR3 runs 15 residues. V lost 8 bases, J lost 5 bases, and 9 bases stayed unmatched. Germline V gives CDR1 SGDLS, CDR2 YYNGEE. The CDR3 nucleotides read TGTGCCAGTTCAGCGGGGGGGGCGAGTACCGGGGAGCTGTTTTTT. Translating gives CASSAGGASTGELFF.

This clonotype has a count of ten or more. This chain joins TRBV9 and TRBJ2-3; D remains unclear. In germline, CDR1 is SGDLS, CDR2 YYNGEE. The CDR3 sequence is 14 residues long. V dropped 0 bases and J dropped 2 bases, with 7 bases sitting between them. CDR3 coding DNA: TGTGCCAGCAGCGTAGGAGCAGTCACAGATACGCAGTATTTT. Translated, it gives CASSVGAVTDTQYF. The variable domain in full, completed from reference TRBV9 and TRBJ2-3, reads DSGVTQTPKHLITATGQRVTLRCSPRSGDLSVYWYQQSLDQGLQFLIQYYNGEERAKGNILERFSAQQFPDLHSELNLSSLELGDSALYFCASSVGAVTDTQYFGPGTRLTVL.

This clonotype has a handful of counts. The CDR3 loop reads CASSELRTNTGELFF. The CDR3 coding sequence is TGTGCCAGCAGTGAATTAAGGACAAACACCGGGGAGCTGTTTTTT. V and J are TRBV25-1 and TRBJ2-2; perhaps TRBD1 as D (5 bases). The length of the CDR3 is 15 residues. Germline loops: CDR1 MGHDK, CDR2 SYGVNS. Trimming pared 1 base from V and 2 bases from J, leaving 8 bases between. Full variable domain (remainder filled in from reference TRBV25-1 and TRBJ2-2): EADIYQTPRYLVIGTGKKITLECSQTMGHDKMYWYQQDPGMELHLIHYSYGVNSTEKGDLSSESTVSRIRTEHFPLTLESARPSHTSQYLCASSELRTNTGELFFGEGSRLTVL.

This clonotype was seen many times. CDR3 in DNA: TGTGCCAGCAGCTTAGTTAGGACTAGCGGGGGAAGTGATGAGCAGTTCTTC. Translation gives CASSLVRTSGGSDEQFF. This rearrangement joins TRBV7-6 to TRBJ2-1; 13 nucleotides agree with TRBD2. Trimming cost V 1 base and J 8 bases; bases outside gene matches: 8. In germline, CDR1 is SGHVS, CDR2 FNYEAQ. The CDR3 runs to 17 residues.

This clonotype occurred many times. The chain is built from TRBV29-1 and TRBJ1-2; D gene uncertain. Germline lookup yields CDR1 SQVTM and CDR2 ANQGSEA. V shed 4 bases and J shed 8 bases, with 17 bases lying between them. CDR3 length equals 13 residues. CDR3: CSVVVGSGLGYTF. The CDR3 DNA reads as TGCAGCGTTGTGGTTGGCAGCGGTCTGGGCTACACCTTC.

The table lists this clonotype with a count of one. V is TRBV20-1 and J is TRBJ2-7; D is uncertain. CDR1 DFQATT and CDR2 SNEGSKA come from the germline V gene (reference sequence). Trimming cost V 6 bases and J 3 bases, with 12 bases left between them. The CDR3 has 12 residues. The CDR3 bases are TGCAGTGCCCGGGTCTCGCACTACGAGCAGTACTTC. This sequence encodes CSARVSHYEQYF.

This clonotype was seen ten or more times. The genes are TRBV12-3 or TRBV12-4 and TRBJ1-2; no definite D call. The CDR3 runs to 11 residues. V was trimmed by 6 bases and J by 7 bases, leaving 9 bases between them. Here the CDR3 reads CASSPGFGYTF. The CDR3 DNA follows: TGTGCCAGCAGCCCAGGATTTGGCTACACCTTC.

This clonotype was recorded at least ten times. The rearrangement joins TRBV18 to TRBJ2-1; 10 nucleotides agree with TRBD1. This CDR3 spans 18 amino acids. Germline CDR1 KGHSH, CDR2 LQKENI. Unmatched junction bases numbered 10, after V lost 2 bases and J lost 3 bases. CDR3 coding DNA: TGTGCCAGCTCACCATCGAGTCGGGGACAGGGGTTCTACAATGAGCAGTTCTTC. This translates into CASSPSSRGQGFYNEQFF.

This clonotype has a count of ten or more. The chain combines TRBV10-2 with TRBJ2-7; 7 positions agree with TRBD1. V lost 0 bases and J lost 4; bases outside the gene matches: 12. Germline V gene lookup returns CDR1 WSHSY and CDR2 SAAADI. The CDR3 spans 17 residues. The CDR3 sequence: CASSESLGGPYNYEQYF. CDR3 nucleotides: TGCGCCAGCAGTGAGTCATTAGGGGGCCCCTATAATTACGAGCAGTACTTC.

This clonotype was counted ten times or more. The chain combines TRBV27 with TRBJ2-1, with a weak D call TRBD2 (5 bases). Trimming left V 2 bases short and J 1 base short, with 9 bases between. Per germline, CDR1 MNHEY and CDR2 SMNVEV (reference sequence). The CDR3 contains 15 residues. CDR3 bases: TGTGCCAGCAGTTTAGGGAGCCGTTCCTACAATGAGCAGTTCTTC. Translation gives CASSLGSRSYNEQFF.